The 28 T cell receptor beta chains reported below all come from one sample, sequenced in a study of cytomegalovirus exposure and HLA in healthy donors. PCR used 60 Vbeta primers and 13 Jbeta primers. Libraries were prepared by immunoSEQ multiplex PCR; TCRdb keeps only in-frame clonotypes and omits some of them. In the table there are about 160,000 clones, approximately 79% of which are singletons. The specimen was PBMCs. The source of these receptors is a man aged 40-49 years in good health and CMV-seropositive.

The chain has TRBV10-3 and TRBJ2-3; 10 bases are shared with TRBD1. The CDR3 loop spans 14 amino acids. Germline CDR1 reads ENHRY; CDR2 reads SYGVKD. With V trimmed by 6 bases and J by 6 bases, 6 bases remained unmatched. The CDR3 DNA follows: TGTGCCATCAGACCAGGGACAGGGGAGGATACGCAGTATTTT. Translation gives CAIRPGTGEDTQYF.

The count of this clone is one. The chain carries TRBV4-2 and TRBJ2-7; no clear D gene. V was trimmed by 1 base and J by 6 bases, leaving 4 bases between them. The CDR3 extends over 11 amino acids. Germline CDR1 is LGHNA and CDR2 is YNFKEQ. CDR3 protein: CASSQAGEQYF. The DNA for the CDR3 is TGTGCCAGCAGCCAAGCCGGCGAGCAGTACTTC.

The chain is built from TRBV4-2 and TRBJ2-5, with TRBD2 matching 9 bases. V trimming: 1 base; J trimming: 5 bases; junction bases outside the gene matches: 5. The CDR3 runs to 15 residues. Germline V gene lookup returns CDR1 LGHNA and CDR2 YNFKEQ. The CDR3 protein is CASSQALAGSETQYF. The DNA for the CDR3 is TGTGCCAGCAGCCAAGCACTAGCGGGTTCGGAGACCCAGTACTTC.

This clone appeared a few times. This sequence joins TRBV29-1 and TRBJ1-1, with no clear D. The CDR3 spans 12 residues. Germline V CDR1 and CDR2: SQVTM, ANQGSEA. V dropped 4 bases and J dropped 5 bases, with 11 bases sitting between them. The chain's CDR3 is CSVAETGTEAFF. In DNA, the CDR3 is TGCAGCGTTGCGGAGACCGGAACTGAAGCTTTCTTT. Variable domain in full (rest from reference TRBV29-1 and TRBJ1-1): SAVISQKPSRDICQRGTSLTIQCQVDSQVTMMFWYRQQPGQSLTLIATANQGSEATYESGFVIDKFPISRPNLTFSTLTVSNMSPEDSSIYLCSVAETGTEAFFGQGTRLTVV.

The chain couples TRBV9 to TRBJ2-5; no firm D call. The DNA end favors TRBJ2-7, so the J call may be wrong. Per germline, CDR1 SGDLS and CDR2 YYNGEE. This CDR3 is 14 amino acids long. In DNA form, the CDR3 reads TGTGCCAGCAGCGCCCGGGTCAGACCCTACGAGCAGTACTTC. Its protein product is CASSARVRPYEQYF.

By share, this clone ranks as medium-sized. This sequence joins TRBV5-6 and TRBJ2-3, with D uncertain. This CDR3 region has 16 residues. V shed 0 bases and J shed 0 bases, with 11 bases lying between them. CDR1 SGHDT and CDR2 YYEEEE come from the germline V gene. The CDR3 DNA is TGTGCCAGCAGCTTGGGCAGTACCGTTAGCACAGATACGCAGTATTTT. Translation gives CASSLGSTVSTDTQYF. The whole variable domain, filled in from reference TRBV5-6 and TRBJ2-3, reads DAGVTQSPTHLIKTRGQQVTLRCSPKSGHDTVSWYQQALGQGPQFIFQYYEEEERQRGNFPDRFSGHQFPNYSSELNVNALLLGDSALYLCASSLGSTVSTDTQYFGPGTRLTVL.

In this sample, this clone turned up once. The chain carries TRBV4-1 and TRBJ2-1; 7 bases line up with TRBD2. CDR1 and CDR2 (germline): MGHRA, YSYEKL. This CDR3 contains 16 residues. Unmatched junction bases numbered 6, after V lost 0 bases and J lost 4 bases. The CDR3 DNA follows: TGCGCCAGCAGCCAAGACCCACTAGCGCCGTACAATGAGCAGTTCTTC. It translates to CASSQDPLAPYNEQFF.

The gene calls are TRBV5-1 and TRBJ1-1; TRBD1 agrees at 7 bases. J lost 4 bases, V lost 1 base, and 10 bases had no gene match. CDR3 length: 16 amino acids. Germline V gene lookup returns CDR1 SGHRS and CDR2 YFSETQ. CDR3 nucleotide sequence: TGCGCCAGCAGCTTGAGCCCTCAGGGGGACGGCACTGAAGCTTTCTTT. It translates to CASSLSPQGDGTEAFF.

This CDR3 is CASRAGPGNTIYF. The CDR3 DNA reads TGTGCCAGCAGAGCGGGTCCTGGAAACACCATATATTTT. The chain recombines TRBV5-4 with TRBJ1-3; D is uncertain. The germline V and J ends were trimmed by 5 bases and 2 bases, with 8 bases remaining between them. Germline CDR1 SGHNT, CDR2 YYREEE (reference sequence). The CDR3 runs to 13 residues.

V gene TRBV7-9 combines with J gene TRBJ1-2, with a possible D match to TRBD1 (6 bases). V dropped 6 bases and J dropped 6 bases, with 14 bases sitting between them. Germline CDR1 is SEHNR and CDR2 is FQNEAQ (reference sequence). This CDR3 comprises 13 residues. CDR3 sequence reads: CASSHDTGNGYTF. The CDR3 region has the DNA TGTGCCAGCAGTCACGATACAGGGAATGGCTACACCTTC.

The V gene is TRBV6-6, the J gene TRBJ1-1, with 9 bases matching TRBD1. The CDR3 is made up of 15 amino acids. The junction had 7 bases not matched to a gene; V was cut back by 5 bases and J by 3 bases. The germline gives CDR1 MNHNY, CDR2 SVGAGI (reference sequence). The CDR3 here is CASSPRDRADTEAFF. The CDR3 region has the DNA TGTGCCAGCAGTCCCCGGGACAGGGCTGACACTGAAGCTTTCTTT.

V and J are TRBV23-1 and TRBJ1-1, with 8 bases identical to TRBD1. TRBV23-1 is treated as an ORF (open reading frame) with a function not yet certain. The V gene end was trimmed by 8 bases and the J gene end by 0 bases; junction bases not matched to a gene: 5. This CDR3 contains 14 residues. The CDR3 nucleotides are TGCGCCAGCCCACGGACAGGGTTGAACACTGAAGCTTTCTTT. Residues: CASPRTGLNTEAFF.

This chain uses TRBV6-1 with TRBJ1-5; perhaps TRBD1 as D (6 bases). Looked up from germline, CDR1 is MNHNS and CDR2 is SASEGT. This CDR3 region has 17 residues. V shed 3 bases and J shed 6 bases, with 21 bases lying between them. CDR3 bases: TGTGCCAGCAGTGAGAGGGAGGGGGTGTTCGTTCCTCAGCCCCAGCATTTT. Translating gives CASSEREGVFVPQPQHF.

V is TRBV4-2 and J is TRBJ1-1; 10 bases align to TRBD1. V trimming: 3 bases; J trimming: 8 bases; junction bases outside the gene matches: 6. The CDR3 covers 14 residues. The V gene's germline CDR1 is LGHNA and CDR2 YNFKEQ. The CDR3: CASSHPGQGGEAFF. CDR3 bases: TGTGCCAGCAGCCACCCCGGACAGGGGGGGGAAGCTTTCTTT.

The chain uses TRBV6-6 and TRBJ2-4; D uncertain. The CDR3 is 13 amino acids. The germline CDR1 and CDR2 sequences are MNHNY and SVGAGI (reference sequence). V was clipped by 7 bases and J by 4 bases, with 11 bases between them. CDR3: CASKEKPKNIQYF. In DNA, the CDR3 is TGTGCCAGCAAGGAGAAACCAAAAAACATTCAGTACTTC.

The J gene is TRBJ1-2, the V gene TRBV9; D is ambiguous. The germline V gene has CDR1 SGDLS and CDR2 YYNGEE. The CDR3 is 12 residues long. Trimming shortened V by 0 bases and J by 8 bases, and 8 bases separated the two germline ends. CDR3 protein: CASSVGSRGYTF. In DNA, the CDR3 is TGTGCCAGCAGCGTAGGGTCGCGAGGCTACACCTTC. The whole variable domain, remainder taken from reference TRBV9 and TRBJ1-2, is DSGVTQTPKHLITATGQRVTLRCSPRSGDLSVYWYQQSLDQGLQFLIQYYNGEERAKGNILERFSAQQFPDLHSELNLSSLELGDSALYFCASSVGSRGYTFGSGTRLTVV.

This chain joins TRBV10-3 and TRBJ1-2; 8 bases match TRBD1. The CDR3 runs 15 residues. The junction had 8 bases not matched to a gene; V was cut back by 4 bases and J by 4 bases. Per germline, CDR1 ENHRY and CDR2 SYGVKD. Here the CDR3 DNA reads TGTGCCATCAGTGGCCGGACAGGGAAGGGCTATGGCTACACCTTC. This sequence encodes CAISGRTGKGYGYTF.

This chain's CDR3 is CASSLGKPYEQYF. DNA for the CDR3: TGTGCCAGCAGCTTGGGAAAGCCCTACGAGCAGTACTTC. This chain uses TRBV5-6 with TRBJ2-7; no reliable D call. Trimming cost V 0 bases and J 2 bases, with 6 bases left between them. The CDR3 runs to 13 residues. CDR1 and CDR2 (germline): SGHDT, YYEEEE.

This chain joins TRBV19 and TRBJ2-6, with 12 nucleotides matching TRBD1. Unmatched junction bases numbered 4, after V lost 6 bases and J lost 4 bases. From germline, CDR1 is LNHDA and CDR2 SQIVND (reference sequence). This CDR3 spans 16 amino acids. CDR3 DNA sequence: TGTGCCAGTAGAGGGACAGGGGGCAACGGGGCCAACGTCCTGACTTTC. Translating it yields CASRGTGGNGANVLTF. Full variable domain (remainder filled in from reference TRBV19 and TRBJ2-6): DGGITQSPKYLFRKEGQNVTLSCEQNLNHDAMYWYRQDPGQGLRLIYYSQIVNDFQKGDIAEGYSVSREKKESFPLTVTSAQKNPTAFYLCASRGTGGNGANVLTFGAGSRLTVL.

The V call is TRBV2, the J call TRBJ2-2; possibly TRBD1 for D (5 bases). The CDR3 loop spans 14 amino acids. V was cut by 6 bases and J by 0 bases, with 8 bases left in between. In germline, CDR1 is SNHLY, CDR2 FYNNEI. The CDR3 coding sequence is TGTGCCAGCAGGACAGCAACGAACACCGGGGAGCTGTTTTTT. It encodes CASRTATNTGELFF. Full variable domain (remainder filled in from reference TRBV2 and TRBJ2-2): EPEVTQTPSHQVTQMGQEVILRCVPISNHLYFYWYRQILGQKVEFLVSFYNNEISEKSEIFDDQFSVERPDGSNFTLKIRSTKLEDSAMYFCASRTATNTGELFFGEGSRLTVL.

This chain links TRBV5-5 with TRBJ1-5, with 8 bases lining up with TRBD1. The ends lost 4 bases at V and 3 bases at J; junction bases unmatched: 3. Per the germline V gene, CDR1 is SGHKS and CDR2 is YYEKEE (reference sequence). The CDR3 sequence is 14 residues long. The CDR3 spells CASSPDRVNQPQHF. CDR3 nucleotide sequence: TGTGCCAGCAGCCCGGACAGGGTCAATCAGCCCCAGCATTTT.

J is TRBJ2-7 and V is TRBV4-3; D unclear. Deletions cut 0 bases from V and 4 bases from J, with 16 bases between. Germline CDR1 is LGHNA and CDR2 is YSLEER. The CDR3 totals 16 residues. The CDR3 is CASSQDRGLRRYEQYF. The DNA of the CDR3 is TGCGCCAGCAGCCAAGATCGCGGCCTACGGCGGTACGAGCAGTACTTC.

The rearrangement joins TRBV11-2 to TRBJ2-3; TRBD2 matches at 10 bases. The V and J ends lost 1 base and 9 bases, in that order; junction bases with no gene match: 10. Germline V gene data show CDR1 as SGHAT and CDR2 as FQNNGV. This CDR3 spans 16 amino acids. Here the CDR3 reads CASSLGALAGFETQYF. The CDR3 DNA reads TGTGCCAGCAGCTTAGGTGCACTAGCGGGGTTCGAAACGCAGTATTTT.

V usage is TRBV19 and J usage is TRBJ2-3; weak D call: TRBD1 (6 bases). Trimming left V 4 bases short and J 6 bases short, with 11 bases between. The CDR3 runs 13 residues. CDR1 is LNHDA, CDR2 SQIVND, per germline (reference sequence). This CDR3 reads CASSTQGTDTQYF. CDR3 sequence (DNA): TGTGCCAGTAGTACTCAGGGGACCGATACGCAGTATTTT.

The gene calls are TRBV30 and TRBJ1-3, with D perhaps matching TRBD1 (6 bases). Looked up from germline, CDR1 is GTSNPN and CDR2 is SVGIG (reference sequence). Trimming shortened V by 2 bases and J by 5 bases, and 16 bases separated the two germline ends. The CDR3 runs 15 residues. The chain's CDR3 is CAWSSRTVVRNTIYF. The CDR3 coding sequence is TGTGCCTGGAGTAGCCGGACAGTCGTAAGAAACACCATATATTTT.

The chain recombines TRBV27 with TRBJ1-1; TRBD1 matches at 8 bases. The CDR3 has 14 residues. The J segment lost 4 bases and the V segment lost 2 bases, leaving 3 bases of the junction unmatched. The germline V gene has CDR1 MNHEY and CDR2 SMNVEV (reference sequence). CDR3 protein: CASSLHRGVTEAFF. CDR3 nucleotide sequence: TGTGCCAGCAGTTTACACAGGGGGGTCACTGAAGCTTTCTTT.

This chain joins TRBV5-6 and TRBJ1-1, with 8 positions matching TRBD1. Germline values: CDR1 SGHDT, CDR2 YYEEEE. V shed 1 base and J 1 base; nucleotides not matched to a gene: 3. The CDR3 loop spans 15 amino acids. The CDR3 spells CASSLWQGANTEAFF. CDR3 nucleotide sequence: TGTGCCAGCAGCTTGTGGCAGGGGGCGAACACTGAAGCTTTCTTT. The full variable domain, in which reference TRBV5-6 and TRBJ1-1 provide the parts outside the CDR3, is DAGVTQSPTHLIKTRGQQVTLRCSPKSGHDTVSWYQQALGQGPQFIFQYYEEEERQRGNFPDRFSGHQFPNYSSELNVNALLLGDSALYLCASSLWQGANTEAFFGQGTRLTVV.

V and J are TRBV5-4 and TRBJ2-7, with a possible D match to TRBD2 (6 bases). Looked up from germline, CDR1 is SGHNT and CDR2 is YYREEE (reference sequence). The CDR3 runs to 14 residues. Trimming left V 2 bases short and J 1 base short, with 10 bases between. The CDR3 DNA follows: TGTGCCAGCAGCTTTGGGCGGGGTTCCTACGAGCAGTACTTC. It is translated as CASSFGRGSYEQYF.